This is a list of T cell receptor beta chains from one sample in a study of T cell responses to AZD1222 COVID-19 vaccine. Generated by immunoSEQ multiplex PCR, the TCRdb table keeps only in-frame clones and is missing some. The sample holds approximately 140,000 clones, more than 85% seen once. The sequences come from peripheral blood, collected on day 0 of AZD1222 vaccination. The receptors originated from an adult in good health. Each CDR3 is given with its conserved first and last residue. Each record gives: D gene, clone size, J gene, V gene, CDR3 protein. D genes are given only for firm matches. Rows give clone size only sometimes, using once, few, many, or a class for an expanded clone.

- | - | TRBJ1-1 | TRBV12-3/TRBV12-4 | CASRGDGNTEAFF
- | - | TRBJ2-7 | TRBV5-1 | CASSLGLGSYEQYF
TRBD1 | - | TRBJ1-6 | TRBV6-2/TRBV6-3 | CASSLGQGASPLHF
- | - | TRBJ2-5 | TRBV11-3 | CASSLAHREQTQYF
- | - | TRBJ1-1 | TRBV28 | CASSFPGDTEAFF
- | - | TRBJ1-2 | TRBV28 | CASSLPSGVEYGYTF
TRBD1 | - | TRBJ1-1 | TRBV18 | CASSETGATEAFF
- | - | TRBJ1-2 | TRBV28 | CASSFGSRYGYTF
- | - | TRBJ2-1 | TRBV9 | CASSVAQRVFYNEQFF
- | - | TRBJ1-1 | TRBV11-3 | CASSFRQEKEAFF
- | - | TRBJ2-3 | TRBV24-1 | CATSGGRGWARSTDTQYF
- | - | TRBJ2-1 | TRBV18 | CASSPSTPTYNEQFF
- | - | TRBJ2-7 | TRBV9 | CASSAEGPHEQYF
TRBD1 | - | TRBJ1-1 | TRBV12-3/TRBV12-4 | CASQWGRGRDAFF
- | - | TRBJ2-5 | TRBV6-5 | CASSYASKSETQYF
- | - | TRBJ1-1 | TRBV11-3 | CASSSGTPDEAFF
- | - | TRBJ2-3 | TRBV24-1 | CAIQDGGLLTDTQYF
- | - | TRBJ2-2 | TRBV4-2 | CASRLANTGELFF
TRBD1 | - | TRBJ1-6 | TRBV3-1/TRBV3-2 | CASSAGTGLNSPLHF
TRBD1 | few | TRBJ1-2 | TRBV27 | CASSFNGRGIGYTF
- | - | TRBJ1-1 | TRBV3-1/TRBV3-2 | CASSQEGIEAFF
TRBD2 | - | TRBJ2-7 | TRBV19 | CASSFGRAAYEQYF
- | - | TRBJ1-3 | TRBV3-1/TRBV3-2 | CASSLSEAGNTIYF
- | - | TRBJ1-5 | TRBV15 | CATSRERLPQHF
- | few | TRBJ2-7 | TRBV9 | CASSAGRSHYEQYF
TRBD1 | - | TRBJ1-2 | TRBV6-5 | CASSQGQGRNYGYTF
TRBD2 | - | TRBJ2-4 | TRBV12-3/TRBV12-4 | CASRGLGQNIQYF
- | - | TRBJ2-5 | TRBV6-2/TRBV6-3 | CASSYVGWETQYF
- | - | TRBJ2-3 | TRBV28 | CASSLRMMWYKQYF
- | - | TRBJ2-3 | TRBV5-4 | CASSLAVGTRTQYF
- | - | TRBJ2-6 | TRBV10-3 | CAISGNGLGANVLTF
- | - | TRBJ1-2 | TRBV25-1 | CASSESVSVYGYTF
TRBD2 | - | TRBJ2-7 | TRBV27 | CASSLRGSYEQYF
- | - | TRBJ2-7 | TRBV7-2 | CASSLGRKTYEQYF
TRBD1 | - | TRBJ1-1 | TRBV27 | CASSLEAGTGNTEAFF
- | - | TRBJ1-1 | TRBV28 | CASSLFGGEAFF
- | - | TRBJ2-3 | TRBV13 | CASSSLGRGPRDTQYF
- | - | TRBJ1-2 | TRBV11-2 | CASSLGGNFYGYTF
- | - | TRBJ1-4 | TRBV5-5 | CASSFFYREKLFF
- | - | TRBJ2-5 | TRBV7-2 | CASSSARLETQYF
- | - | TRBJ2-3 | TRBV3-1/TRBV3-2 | CASRASGGYTDTQYF
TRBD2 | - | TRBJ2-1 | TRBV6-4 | CASSDGTSGGHEQFF
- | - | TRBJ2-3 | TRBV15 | CATSRENTQYF
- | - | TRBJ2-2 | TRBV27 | CATGVNTGELFF
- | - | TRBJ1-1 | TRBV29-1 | CSGGVNTEAFF
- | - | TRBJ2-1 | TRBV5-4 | CASSPEADYVAEQFF
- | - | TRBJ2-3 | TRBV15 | CATSRALTPTTDTQYF
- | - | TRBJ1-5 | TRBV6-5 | CASSYSGLHQPQHF
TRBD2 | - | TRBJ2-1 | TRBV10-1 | CASSAGGAYNEQFF
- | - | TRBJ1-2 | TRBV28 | CASSLRQVYISYTF
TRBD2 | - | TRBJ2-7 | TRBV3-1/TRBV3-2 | CASSRWTSREQYF
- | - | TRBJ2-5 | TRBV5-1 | CASSPGPRVETQYF
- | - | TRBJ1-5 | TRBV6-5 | CASSGGLGNQPQHF
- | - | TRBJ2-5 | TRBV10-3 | CAISDRDVRGDQYF
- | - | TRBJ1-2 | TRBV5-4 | CASSLLPRAGRYGYTF
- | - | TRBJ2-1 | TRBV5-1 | CASSLRAGLRTLRGLNEQFF
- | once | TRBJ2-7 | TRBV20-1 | CSAGGFYEQYF
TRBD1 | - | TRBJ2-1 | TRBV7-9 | CASSLAGTAPGSEQFF
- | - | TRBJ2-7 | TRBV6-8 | CASSYSSGTYEQYF